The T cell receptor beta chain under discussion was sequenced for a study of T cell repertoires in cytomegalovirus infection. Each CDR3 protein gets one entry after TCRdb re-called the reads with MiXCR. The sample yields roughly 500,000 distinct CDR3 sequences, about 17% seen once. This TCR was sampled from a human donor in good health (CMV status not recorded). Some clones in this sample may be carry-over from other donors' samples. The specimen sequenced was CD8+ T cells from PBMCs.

Here the CDR3 DNA reads TGCAGCGTTAGGGATCCCCGGACCTACGAGCAGTACTTC. Translated, it gives CSVRDPRTYEQYF. The rearrangement links TRBV29-1 to TRBJ2-7; D ambiguous. V lost 5 bases to trimming and J lost 2 bases, with 13 bases between them. The CDR3 extends over 13 amino acids. The germline gives CDR1 SQVTM, CDR2 ANQGSEA.